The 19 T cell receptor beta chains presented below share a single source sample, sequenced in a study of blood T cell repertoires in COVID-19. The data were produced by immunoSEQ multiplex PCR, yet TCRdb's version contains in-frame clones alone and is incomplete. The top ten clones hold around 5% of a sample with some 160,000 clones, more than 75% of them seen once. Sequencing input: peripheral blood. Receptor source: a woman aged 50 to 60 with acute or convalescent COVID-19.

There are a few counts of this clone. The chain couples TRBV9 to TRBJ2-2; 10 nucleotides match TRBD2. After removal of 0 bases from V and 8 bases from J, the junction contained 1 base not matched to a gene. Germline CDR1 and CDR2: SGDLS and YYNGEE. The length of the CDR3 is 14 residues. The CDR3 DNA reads TGTGCCAGCAGCGTAGTAGCGGGGGGAGGGGAGCTGTTTTTT. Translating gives CASSVVAGGGELFF.

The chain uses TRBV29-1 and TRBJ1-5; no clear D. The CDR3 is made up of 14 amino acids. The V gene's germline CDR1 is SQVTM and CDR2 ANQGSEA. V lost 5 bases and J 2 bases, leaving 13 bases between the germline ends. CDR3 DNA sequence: TGCAGCGTTTCGGTTGTAGCGGGCAATCAGCCCCAGCATTTT. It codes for CSVSVVAGNQPQHF.

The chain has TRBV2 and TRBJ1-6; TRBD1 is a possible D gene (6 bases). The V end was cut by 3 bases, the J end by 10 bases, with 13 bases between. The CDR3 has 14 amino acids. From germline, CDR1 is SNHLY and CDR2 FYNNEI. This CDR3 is CASSEQGRGSPLHF. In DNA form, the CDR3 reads TGTGCCAGCAGTGAGCAGGGGAGAGGCTCACCCCTCCACTTT.

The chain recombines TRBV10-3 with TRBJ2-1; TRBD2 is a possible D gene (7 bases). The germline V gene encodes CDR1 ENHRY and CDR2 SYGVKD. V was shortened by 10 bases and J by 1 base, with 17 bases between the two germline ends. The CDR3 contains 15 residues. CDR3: CATDQRGGSYNEQFF. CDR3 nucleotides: TGTGCCACAGACCAGAGGGGGGGATCCTACAATGAGCAGTTCTTC.

The CDR3 spells CASSESRRADEKLFF. The CDR3 coding sequence is TGTGCCAGCAGTGAATCGCGGAGGGCCGATGAAAAACTGTTTTTT. This rearrangement joins TRBV25-1 to TRBJ1-4; no definite D call. Deletions cut 1 base from V and 6 bases from J, with 12 bases between. The CDR3 is 15 residues long. Per germline, CDR1 MGHDK and CDR2 SYGVNS.

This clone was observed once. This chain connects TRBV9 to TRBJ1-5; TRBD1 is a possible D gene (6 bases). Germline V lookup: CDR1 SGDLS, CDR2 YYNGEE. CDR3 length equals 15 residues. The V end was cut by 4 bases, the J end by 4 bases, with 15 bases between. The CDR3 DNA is TGTGCCAGCAGCCCGGGTGGGGGCCATAATCAGCCCCAGCATTTT. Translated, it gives CASSPGGGHNQPQHF.

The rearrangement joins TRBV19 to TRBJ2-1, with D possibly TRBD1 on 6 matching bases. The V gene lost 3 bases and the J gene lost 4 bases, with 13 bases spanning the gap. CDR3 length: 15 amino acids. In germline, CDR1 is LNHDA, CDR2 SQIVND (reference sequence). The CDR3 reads CASSMEGGWYNEQFF. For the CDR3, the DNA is TGTGCCAGTAGTATGGAAGGGGGTTGGTACAATGAGCAGTTCTTC.

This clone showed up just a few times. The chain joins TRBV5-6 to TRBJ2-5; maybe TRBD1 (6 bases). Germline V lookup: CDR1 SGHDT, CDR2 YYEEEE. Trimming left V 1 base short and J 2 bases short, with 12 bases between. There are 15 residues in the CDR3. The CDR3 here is CASSLFRTVQETQYF. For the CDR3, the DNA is TGTGCCAGCAGCTTGTTCCGGACAGTTCAAGAGACCCAGTACTTC. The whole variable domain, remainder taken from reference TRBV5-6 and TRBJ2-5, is DAGVTQSPTHLIKTRGQQVTLRCSPKSGHDTVSWYQQALGQGPQFIFQYYEEEERQRGNFPDRFSGHQFPNYSSELNVNALLLGDSALYLCASSLFRTVQETQYFGPGTRLLVL.

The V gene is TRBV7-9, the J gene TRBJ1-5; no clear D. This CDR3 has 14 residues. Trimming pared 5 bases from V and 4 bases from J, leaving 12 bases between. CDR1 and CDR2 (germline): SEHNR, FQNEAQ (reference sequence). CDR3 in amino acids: CASSHTRGNQPQHF. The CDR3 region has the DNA TGTGCCAGCAGCCATACTAGAGGGAATCAGCCCCAGCATTTT.

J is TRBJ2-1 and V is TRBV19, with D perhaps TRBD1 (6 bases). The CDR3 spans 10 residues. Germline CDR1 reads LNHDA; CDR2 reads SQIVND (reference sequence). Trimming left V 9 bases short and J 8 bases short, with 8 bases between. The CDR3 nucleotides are TGTGCCAGCAAGGGGGATGAGCAGTTCTTC. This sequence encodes CASKGDEQFF.

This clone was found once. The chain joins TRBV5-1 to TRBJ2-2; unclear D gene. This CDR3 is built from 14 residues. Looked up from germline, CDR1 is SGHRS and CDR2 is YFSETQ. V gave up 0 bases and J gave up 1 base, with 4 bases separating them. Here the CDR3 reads CASSLEQNTGELFF. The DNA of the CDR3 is TGCGCCAGCAGCTTGGAGCAGAACACCGGGGAGCTGTTTTTT.

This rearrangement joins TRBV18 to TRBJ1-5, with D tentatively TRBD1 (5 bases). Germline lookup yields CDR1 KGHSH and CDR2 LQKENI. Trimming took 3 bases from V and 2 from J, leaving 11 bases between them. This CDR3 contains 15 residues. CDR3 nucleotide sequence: TGTGCCAGCTCACCCACAGGTAATCGCAATCAGCCCCAGCATTTT. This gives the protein CASSPTGNRNQPQHF.

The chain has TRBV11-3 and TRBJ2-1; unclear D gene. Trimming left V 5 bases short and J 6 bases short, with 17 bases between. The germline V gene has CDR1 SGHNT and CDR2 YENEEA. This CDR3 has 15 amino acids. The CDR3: CASSPEANPFNEQFF. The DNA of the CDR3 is TGTGCCAGCAGCCCCGAAGCCAATCCATTCAATGAGCAGTTCTTC.

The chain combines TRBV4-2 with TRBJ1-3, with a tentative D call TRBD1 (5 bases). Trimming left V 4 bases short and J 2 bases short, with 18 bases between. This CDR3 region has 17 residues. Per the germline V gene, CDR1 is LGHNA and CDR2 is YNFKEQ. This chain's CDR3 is CASSLPTSGLPGNTIYF. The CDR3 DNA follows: TGTGCCAGCAGCCTACCCACATCAGGGCTTCCTGGAAACACCATATATTTT.

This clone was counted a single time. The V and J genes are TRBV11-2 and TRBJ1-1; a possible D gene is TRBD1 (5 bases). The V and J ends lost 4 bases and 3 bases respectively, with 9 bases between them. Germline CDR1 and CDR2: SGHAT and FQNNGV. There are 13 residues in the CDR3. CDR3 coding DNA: TGTGCCAGCAGCTCGACAGATTACACTGAAGCTTTCTTT. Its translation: CASSSTDYTEAFF.

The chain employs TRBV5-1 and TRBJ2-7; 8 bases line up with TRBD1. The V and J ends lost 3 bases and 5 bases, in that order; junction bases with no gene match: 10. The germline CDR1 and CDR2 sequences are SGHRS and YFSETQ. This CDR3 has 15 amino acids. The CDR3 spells CASSSLGAGGDEQYF. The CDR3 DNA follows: TGCGCCAGCAGCTCCCTAGGGGCAGGGGGCGACGAGCAGTACTTC.

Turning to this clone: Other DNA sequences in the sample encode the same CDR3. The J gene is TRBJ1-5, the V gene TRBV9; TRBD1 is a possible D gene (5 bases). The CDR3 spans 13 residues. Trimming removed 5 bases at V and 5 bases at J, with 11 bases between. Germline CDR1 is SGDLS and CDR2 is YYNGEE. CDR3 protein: CASSWGGDQPQHF. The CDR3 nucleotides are TGTGCCAGCAGTTGGGGGGGAGATCAGCCCCAGCATTTT.

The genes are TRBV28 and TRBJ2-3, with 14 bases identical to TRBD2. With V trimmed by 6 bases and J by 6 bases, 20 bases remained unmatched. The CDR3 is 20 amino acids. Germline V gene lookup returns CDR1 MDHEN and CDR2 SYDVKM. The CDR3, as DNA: TGTGCCAGCAGCACGACTAGCGGGGGGGCAAGGTATCATGGCGTGGATACGCAGTATTTT. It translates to CASSTTSGGARYHGVDTQYF. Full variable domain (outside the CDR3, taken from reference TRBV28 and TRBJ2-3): DVKVTQSSRYLVKRTGEKVFLECVQDMDHENMFWYRQDPGLGLRLIYFSYDVKMKEKGDIPEGYSVSREKKERFSLILESASTNQTSMYLCASSTTSGGARYHGVDTQYFGPGTRLTVL.

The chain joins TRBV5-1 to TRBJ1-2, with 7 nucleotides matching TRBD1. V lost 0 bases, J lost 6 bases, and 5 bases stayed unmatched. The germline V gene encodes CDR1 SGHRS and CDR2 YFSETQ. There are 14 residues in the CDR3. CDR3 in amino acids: CASSLDQGGNGYTF. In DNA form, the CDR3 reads TGCGCCAGCAGCTTGGACCAGGGGGGTAATGGCTACACCTTC.